This section outlines one T cell receptor beta chain sequence together with its context. The sample is drawn from a study of T cell responses to AZD1222 COVID-19 vaccine. Repertoires were generated with immunoSEQ multiplex PCR, while TCRdb's copy carries only in-frame clones and drops some. This sample has around 140,000 clones, with 80% to 90% found just once. CDR1 and CDR2 from the germline V gene are SGHTA and FQGTGA. This CDR3 comprises 16 residues. V lost 1 base and J lost 2, with 12 bases in between. The TCR sequence derives from an adult in good health. The chain has TRBV7-3 and TRBJ2-1, with D possibly being TRBD2 (5 bases). The material was peripheral blood, obtained on day 0 of AZD1222 vaccination. The CDR3 region is CASSLSPAVAYNEQFF. The CDR3 nucleotides read TGTGCCAGCAGCTTAAGTCCAGCGGTGGCCTACAATGAGCAGTTCTTC.